Listed here is a single T cell receptor (beta chain). Its matching antigen is unknown. The entry originates in a study of shared clonotypes between healthy human individuals. Study-wide background: Donors had three CD4 naive, three CD4 memory, two CD8 naive and one CD8 memory plate apiece. Findings and limits, study-wide: Non-shared clonotypes displayed generation probabilities falling below those of clonotypes present in all four donors.

A CD45RA+ naive subset and a CD45RA-negative memory subset were split from CD4+ cells. CDR3 length equals 14 residues. Germline-derived CDR1 and CDR2 are MNHEY and SMNVEV (reference sequence). V lost 7 bases to trimming and J lost 3 bases; unmatched junction nucleotides: 6. It was roughly 210 ng DNA, about 30,000 T cell genomes, that sorted-subset replicate PCRs used. Sequencing used immunoSEQ multiplex PCR; TCRdb keeps in-frame clones, though not all of them. The data contain millions of clones, roughly 96% of them singletons. This sequence was found in a man between 18 and 29 years old in good health. The genes are TRBV27 and TRBJ1-3; 7 bases align to TRBD1. The sample taken for sequencing was naive CD4+ T cells sorted from blood. Subset indicated: CD45RA+ positively selected. CDR3 amino acids: CASKPTGVGNTIYF. In DNA, the CDR3 is TGTGCCAGCAAACCAACAGGGGTTGGAAACACCATATATTTT.